This T cell receptor (beta chain) was recovered during a study of patients and donors after allogeneic stem cell transplantation. CDR3 length equals 14 residues. Germline values: CDR1 DFQATT, CDR2 SNEGSKA (reference sequence). With respect to this clonotype: This may stem from a read error, because a much larger clone lies one nucleotide away.

TCRdb independently ran MiXCR on the RT-PCR reads; one entry per CDR3 protein. The sample contains about 960,000 distinct CDR3 sequences, roughly 18% of which appear only once. The chain joins TRBV20-1 to TRBJ2-1, with D tentatively TRBD2 (7 bases). This TCR was sampled from a human donor who was either an allogeneic HSCT recipient or a stem cell or donor lymphocyte infusion donor (not recorded which). It is not recorded whose cells these are; they may come from a transplant donor. The sample taken for sequencing was blood, either unsorted or a sorted T cell fraction (not recorded which). Here the CDR3 reads CSSREGGPGNEQFF. The DNA of the CDR3 is TGCAGTTCTAGAGAGGGGGGGCCAGGCAATGAGCAGTTCTTC.